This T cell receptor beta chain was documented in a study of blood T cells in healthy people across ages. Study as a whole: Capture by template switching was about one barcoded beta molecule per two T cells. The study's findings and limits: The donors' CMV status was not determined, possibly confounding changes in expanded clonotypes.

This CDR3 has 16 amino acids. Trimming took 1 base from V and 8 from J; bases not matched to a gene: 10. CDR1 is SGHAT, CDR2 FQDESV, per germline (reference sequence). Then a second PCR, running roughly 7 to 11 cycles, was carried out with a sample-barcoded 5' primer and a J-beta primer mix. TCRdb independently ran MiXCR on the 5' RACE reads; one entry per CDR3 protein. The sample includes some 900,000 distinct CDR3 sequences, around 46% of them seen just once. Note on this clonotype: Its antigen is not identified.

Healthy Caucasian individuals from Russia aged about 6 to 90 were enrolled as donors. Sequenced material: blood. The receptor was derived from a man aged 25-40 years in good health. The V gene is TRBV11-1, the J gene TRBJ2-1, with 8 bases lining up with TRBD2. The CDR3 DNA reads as TGTGCCAGCAGCTTAGAATATTCGGGGGGGCCGGATGAGCAGTTCTTC. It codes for CASSLEYSGGPDEQFF.